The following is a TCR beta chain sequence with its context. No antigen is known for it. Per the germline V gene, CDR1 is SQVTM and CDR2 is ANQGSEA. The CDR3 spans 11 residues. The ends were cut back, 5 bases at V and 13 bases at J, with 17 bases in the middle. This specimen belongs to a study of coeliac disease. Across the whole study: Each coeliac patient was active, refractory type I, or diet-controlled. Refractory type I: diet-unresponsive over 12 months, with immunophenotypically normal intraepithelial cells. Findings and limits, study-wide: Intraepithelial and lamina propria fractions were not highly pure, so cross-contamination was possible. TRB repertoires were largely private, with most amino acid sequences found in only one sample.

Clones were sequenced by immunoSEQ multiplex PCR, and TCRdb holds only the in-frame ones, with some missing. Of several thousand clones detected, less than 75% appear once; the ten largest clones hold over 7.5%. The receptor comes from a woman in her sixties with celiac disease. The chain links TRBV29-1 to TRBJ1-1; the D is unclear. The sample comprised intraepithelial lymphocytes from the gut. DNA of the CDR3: TGCAGCGTTCCCTCGGGAGGTAAGGTTTTCTTT. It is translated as CSVPSGGKVFF.